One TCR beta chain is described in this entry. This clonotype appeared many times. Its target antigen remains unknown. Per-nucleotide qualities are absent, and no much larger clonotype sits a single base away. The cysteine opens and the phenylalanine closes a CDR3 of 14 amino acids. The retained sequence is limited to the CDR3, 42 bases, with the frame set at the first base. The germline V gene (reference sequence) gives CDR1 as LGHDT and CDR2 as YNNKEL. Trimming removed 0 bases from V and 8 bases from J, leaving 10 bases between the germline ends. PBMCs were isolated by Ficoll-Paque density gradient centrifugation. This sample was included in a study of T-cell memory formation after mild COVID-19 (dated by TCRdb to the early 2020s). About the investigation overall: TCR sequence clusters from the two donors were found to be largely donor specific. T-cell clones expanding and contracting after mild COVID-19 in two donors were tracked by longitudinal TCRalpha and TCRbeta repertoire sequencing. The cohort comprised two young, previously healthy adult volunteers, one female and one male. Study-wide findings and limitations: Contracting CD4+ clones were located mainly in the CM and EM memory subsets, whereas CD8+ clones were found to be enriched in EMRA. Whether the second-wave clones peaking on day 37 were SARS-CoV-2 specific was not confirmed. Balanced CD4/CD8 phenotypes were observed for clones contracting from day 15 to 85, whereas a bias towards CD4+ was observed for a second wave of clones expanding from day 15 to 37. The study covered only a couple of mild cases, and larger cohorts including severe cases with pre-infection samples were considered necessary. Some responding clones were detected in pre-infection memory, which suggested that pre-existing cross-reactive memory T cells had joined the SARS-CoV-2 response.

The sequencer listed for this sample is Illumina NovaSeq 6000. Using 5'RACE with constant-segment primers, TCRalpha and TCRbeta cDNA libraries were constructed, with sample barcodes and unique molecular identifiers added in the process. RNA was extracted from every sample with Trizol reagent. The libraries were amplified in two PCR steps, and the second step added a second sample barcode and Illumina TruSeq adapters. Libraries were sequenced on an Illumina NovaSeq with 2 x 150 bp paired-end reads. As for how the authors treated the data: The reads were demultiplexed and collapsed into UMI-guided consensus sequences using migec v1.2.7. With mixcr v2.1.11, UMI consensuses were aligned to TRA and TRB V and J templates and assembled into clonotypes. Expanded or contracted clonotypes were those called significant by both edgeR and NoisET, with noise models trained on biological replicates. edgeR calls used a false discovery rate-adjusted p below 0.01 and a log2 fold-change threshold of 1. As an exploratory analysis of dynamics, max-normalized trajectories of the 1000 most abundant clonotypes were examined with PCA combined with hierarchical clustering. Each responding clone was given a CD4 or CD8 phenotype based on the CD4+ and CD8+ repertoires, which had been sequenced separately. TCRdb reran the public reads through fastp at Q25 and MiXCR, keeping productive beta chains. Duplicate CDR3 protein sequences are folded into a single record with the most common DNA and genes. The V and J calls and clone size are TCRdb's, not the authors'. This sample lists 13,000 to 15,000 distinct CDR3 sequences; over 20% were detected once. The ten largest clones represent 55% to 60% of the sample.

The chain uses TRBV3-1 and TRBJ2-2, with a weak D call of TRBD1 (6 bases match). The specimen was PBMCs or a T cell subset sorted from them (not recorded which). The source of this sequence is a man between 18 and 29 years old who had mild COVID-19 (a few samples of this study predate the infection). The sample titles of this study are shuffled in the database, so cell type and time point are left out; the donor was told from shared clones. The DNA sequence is TGTGCCAGCAGCCAAGATCAGGGGCTTGGGGAGCTGTTTTTT. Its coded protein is CASSQDQGLGELFF.